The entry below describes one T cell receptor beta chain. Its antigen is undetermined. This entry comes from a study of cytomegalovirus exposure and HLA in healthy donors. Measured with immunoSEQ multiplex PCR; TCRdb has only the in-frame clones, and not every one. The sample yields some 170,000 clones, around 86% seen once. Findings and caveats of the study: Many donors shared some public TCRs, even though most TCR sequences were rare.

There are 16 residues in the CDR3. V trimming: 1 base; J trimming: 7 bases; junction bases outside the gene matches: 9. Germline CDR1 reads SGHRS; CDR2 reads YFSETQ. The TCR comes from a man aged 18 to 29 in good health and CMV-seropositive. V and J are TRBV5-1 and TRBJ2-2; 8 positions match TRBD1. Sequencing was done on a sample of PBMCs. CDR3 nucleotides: TGCGCCAGCAGCTTGCGACAGGGGAATACGGGCGGGGAGCTGTTTTTT. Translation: CASSLRQGNTGGELFF.